This T cell receptor beta chain originates from a study of T-cell reconstitution after alpha-beta-depleted transplantation in children. Study-wide results and caveats: The authors attributed T-cell counts and diversity one year after transplant mostly to newly produced T cells. About two months after transplant, alpha-beta T cells reportedly came from several hundred expanded graft clones. TCRbeta diversity was high at day 60 in some patients (a result of surviving recipient T cells and thymic progenitors).

This clonotype appeared a few times. What it recognizes is unknown. The authors prepared the TCRbeta library with unique molecular identifiers. TCRdb reanalysed the PCR reads using MiXCR and keeps one entry per CDR3 protein. The sample includes roughly 420,000 distinct CDR3 sequences, about a sixth of them seen just once. The V end lost 2 bases, the J end lost 0 bases, and 14 bases lay between the germline ends. The CDR3 spans 17 residues. The sequences come from PBMCs, mostly from graft donor cells, collected 360 days after TCRalphabeta/CD19-depleted stem cell transplant. This receptor was identified in a boy in the first two years of life who had a stem cell transplant for Wiskott-Aldrich syndrome, so the T cells may come from the graft donor. The chain recombines TRBV12-3 or TRBV12-4 with TRBJ2-1, with D possibly TRBD2 on 5 matching bases. CDR3 residues: CASSLFPREGSYNEQFF. The CDR3 region has the DNA TGTGCCAGCAGTTTATTTCCCAGAGAGGGCTCCTACAATGAGCAGTTCTTC.